A single sample gave rise to the 10 T cell receptor beta chains below, sequenced in a study of blood T cell repertoires in COVID-19. Clones were sequenced by immunoSEQ multiplex PCR, and TCRdb holds only the in-frame ones, with some missing. The repertoire holds about 300,000 clones, with around nine tenths as singletons. The specimen sequenced was peripheral blood. These receptors were obtained from a man between 65 and 80 years old with acute or convalescent COVID-19.

The V call is TRBV2, the J call TRBJ1-2, with 7 bases identical to TRBD1. Germline assignment: CDR1 SNHLY and CDR2 FYNNEI. The trim removed 3 bases at V and 5 bases at J, leaving 6 bases unmatched. This CDR3 is 14 amino acids long. Here the CDR3 reads CASSEDRYNYGYTF. The CDR3 nucleotides read TGTGCCAGCAGTGAGGACAGGTATAATTATGGCTACACCTTC. Drawing the rest from reference TRBV2 and TRBJ1-2, the complete variable domain is EPEVTQTPSHQVTQMGQEVILRCVPISNHLYFYWYRQILGQKVEFLVSFYNNEISEKSEIFDDQFSVERPDGSNFTLKIRSTKLEDSAMYFCASSEDRYNYGYTFGSGTRLTVV.

Remarks on this clone: Other DNA sequences within the sample encode an identical CDR3. The V gene is TRBV11-3, the J gene TRBJ2-1; D may be TRBD2 (5 bases). The germline V gene encodes CDR1 SGHNT and CDR2 YENEEA. Trimming shortened V by 1 base and J by 1 base, and 5 bases separated the two germline ends. The CDR3 has 14 residues. The CDR3: CASSLGGSYNEQFF. CDR3 sequence (DNA): TGTGCCAGCAGCTTAGGCGGGTCCTACAATGAGCAGTTCTTC.

The chain is built from TRBV4-3 and TRBJ2-7; D is possibly TRBD2 (5 bases). The germline V and J ends were trimmed by 1 base and 2 bases, with 15 bases remaining between them. Per the germline V gene, CDR1 is LGHNA and CDR2 is YSLEER. The CDR3 runs to 16 residues. The CDR3 coding sequence is TGCGCCAGCAGCCAAGTTGGAAGCGGATTTACCTACGAGCAGTACTTC. It is translated as CASSQVGSGFTYEQYF.

The chain couples TRBV11-3 to TRBJ2-1; 7 nucleotides match TRBD1. This CDR3 spans 13 amino acids. The trim removed 1 base at V and 6 bases at J, leaving 0 bases unmatched. Germline V gives CDR1 SGHNT, CDR2 YENEEA. For the CDR3, the DNA is TGTGCCAGCAGCTTAGGACAGGGCAATGAGCAGTTCTTC. Its translation: CASSLGQGNEQFF.

The chain joins TRBV28 to TRBJ1-2, with D possibly being TRBD1 (6 bases). Germline V CDR1 and CDR2: MDHEN, SYDVKM. Trimming removed 6 bases from V and 8 bases from J, with 13 bases in between. The CDR3 consists of 12 residues. The CDR3: CASSPRGVGYTF. CDR3 DNA sequence: TGTGCCAGCAGCCCCAGGGGAGTCGGCTACACCTTC.

This clone has just a few counts. This sequence joins TRBV9 and TRBJ2-3, with TRBD1 matching over 9 bases. There are 15 residues in the CDR3. CDR1 SGDLS and CDR2 YYNGEE come from the germline V gene. V shed 3 bases and J 10 bases; nucleotides not matched to a gene: 12. The CDR3 loop reads CASSAPGQGLLAQYF. DNA for the CDR3: TGTGCCAGCAGCGCGCCGGGACAGGGTCTTCTTGCGCAGTATTTT.

As DNA, the CDR3 is TGTGCCAGCAGTTTAAGGGGCGCGGCAGGTTATGAGCAGTACTTC. Its protein product is CASSLRGAAGYEQYF. The V and J genes are TRBV28 and TRBJ2-7; tentative D call: TRBD1 (5 bases). The germline V and J ends were trimmed by 2 bases and 7 bases, with 18 bases remaining between them. The CDR3 has 15 amino acids. Germline CDR1 is MDHEN and CDR2 is SYDVKM.

The chain employs TRBV28 and TRBJ2-1, with a possible D match to TRBD1 (6 bases). V was shortened by 7 bases and J by 5 bases, with 9 bases between the two germline ends. This CDR3 has 12 residues. Germline V gene sequence: CDR1 MDHEN, CDR2 SYDVKM. The CDR3 DNA follows: TGTGCCAGCAAGAGGGGGAACAATGAGCAGTTCTTC. It translates to CASKRGNNEQFF.

The sample holds one count of this clone. The V call is TRBV10-3, the J call TRBJ1-4; a weak D match, TRBD1 (5 bases). This CDR3 comprises 13 residues. Germline CDR1 reads ENHRY; CDR2 reads SYGVKD. Trimming shortened V by 4 bases and J by 3 bases, and 6 bases separated the two germline ends. Here the CDR3 reads CAISGQSNEKLFF. In nucleotides, the CDR3 is TGTGCCATCAGTGGACAGTCTAATGAAAAACTGTTTTTT.

This chain joins TRBV28 and TRBJ2-3; weak D call: TRBD2 (5 bases). The germline V and J ends were trimmed by 7 bases and 2 bases, with 19 bases remaining between them. Germline CDR1 is MDHEN and CDR2 is SYDVKM. The CDR3 consists of 16 residues. CDR3 loop: CASTSRLLETTDTQYF. The CDR3, as DNA: TGTGCCAGCACTTCGAGATTACTAGAAACCACAGATACGCAGTATTTT.